One sample yielded the 4 T cell receptor beta chains listed below, sequenced in a study of shared clonotypes between healthy human individuals. Here immunoSEQ multiplex PCR was the method, and the copy in TCRdb shows in-frame clones only, minus some. Here the sample spans roughly 890,000 clones, roughly 92% being singletons. The naive CD8 subset, CD45RO-negative cells positively selected for CCR7, excluded terminally differentiated effector memory CD45RA+ cells. The specimen sequenced was naive CD8+ T cells sorted from blood. The receptor source for this set is a man aged 30 to 45 in good health.

This chain connects TRBV27 to TRBJ2-7; D gene ambiguous. This CDR3 comprises 14 residues. Trimming removed 3 bases at V and 1 base at J, with 10 bases between. The germline gives CDR1 MNHEY, CDR2 SMNVEV (reference sequence). CDR3: CASSFIGGSYEQYF. The CDR3 DNA follows: TGTGCCAGCAGTTTTATCGGCGGATCCTACGAGCAGTACTTC.

The V and J genes are TRBV28 and TRBJ1-4, with D maybe TRBD1 (5 bases). The CDR3 sequence is 16 residues long. Trimming took off 3 bases at V and 7 bases at J, with 18 bases between the two ends. The germline CDR1 and CDR2 sequences are MDHEN and SYDVKM. The CDR3 loop is CASSFTGGPFGEKLFF. In nucleotides, the CDR3 is TGTGCCAGCAGTTTCACAGGAGGACCTTTTGGTGAAAAACTGTTTTTT.

The genes are TRBV28 and TRBJ2-1; D is undetermined. The CDR3 has 16 amino acids. Germline V lookup: CDR1 MDHEN, CDR2 SYDVKM. V was trimmed by 6 bases and J by 0 bases, leaving 15 bases between them. The CDR3 here is CASRRNSLSSYNEQFF. The CDR3, as DNA: TGTGCCAGCAGACGAAACAGCCTCAGCTCCTACAATGAGCAGTTCTTC.

The chain employs TRBV6-1 and TRBJ2-3; 8 bases are a match to TRBD2. CDR1 and CDR2 (germline): MNHNS, SASEGT. Trimming at V came to 3 bases and at J to 7 bases, leaving 3 bases not matched to a gene. The CDR3 is 13 residues long. The CDR3: CASSDGTSNTQYF. CDR3 nucleotides: TGTGCCAGCAGTGATGGGACTAGTAATACGCAGTATTTT.